The 15 T cell receptor beta chains below come from one sample, sequenced in a study of healthy donors' naive CD4 and CD8 T cells. Starting from approximately 500 ng of total RNA, TCR libraries were made with linear amplification. A single record per CDR3 protein comes from TCRdb applying MiXCR to the reads. The top ten hold about 2.3% of the sample, which has approximately 180,000 distinct CDR3 sequences, 74% seen once. Sequenced: naive CD4+ and CD8+ T cells sorted from blood, pooled from several donors. The receptors were gathered from a pool of human donors in good health; the sample pools cells from several healthy donors.

This chain links TRBV6-6 with TRBJ2-1, with a weak D call TRBD2 (6 bases). CDR1 MNHNY and CDR2 SVGAGI come from the germline V gene (reference sequence). Trimming removed 5 bases from V and 6 bases from J, with 17 bases in between. The CDR3 length is 15 residues. This chain's CDR3 is CASSPPEGRANEQFF. CDR3 DNA: TGTGCCAGCAGTCCCCCGGAGGGCAGGGCCAATGAGCAGTTCTTC.

The V gene is TRBV6-5, the J gene TRBJ2-1; weak D call: TRBD2 (5 bases). Between the trimmed V and J ends, which lost 6 bases and 8 bases, there was a span of 20 bases. From germline, CDR1 is MNHEY and CDR2 SVGAGI. The CDR3 covers 15 residues. In DNA, the CDR3 is TGTGCCAGCAGCGCGGGTCTAACCAAGAACGATGAGCAGTTCTTC. It encodes CASSAGLTKNDEQFF.

The chain uses TRBV29-1 and TRBJ1-2; 7 positions match TRBD1. Per germline, CDR1 SQVTM and CDR2 ANQGSEA. V trimming: 6 bases; J trimming: 4 bases; junction bases outside the gene matches: 5. The length of the CDR3 is 12 residues. The CDR3 nucleotides are TGCAGCGTACCTGGGACAGCCTATGGCTACACCTTC. Translation gives CSVPGTAYGYTF.

The J gene is TRBJ2-2, the V gene TRBV6-2 or TRBV6-3; a weak D match, TRBD2 (6 bases). This CDR3 is 15 amino acids long. Germline assignment: CDR1 MNHEY and CDR2 SVGEGT. Trimming removed 4 bases at V and 4 bases at J, with 13 bases between. The CDR3 bases are TGTGCCAGCAGTTCCCACAGTAGCGGCACCGGGGAGCTGTTTTTT. Translating gives CASSSHSSGTGELFF.

V is TRBV29-1 and J is TRBJ1-2; possibly TRBD1 for D (5 bases). The CDR3 extends over 15 amino acids. Germline V gene sequence: CDR1 SQVTM, CDR2 ANQGSEA. V was pared by 4 bases and J by 4 bases, with 19 bases between. As DNA, the CDR3 is TGCAGCGTTGTAAGGGAGAAGAGGGGCGGCTATGGCTACACCTTC. Translating it yields CSVVREKRGGYGYTF. Variable domain in full (rest from reference TRBV29-1 and TRBJ1-2): SAVISQKPSRDICQRGTSLTIQCQVDSQVTMMFWYRQQPGQSLTLIATANQGSEATYESGFVIDKFPISRPNLTFSTLTVSNMSPEDSSIYLCSVVREKRGGYGYTFGSGTRLTVV.

This clonotype was counted between two and nine times. The chain uses TRBV29-1 and TRBJ2-7, with 8 nucleotides matching TRBD2. The germline gives CDR1 SQVTM, CDR2 ANQGSEA. V lost 6 bases, J lost 3 bases, and 10 bases stayed unmatched. The CDR3 covers 14 residues. This CDR3 is CSVSGRGVNYEQYF. The DNA of the CDR3 is TGCAGCGTCTCCGGGAGGGGAGTGAACTACGAGCAGTACTTC.

The genes are TRBV29-1 and TRBJ1-1; 7 bases map to TRBD1. Unmatched junction bases numbered 3, after V lost 7 bases and J lost 1 base. Germline lookup yields CDR1 SQVTM and CDR2 ANQGSEA. The CDR3 is made up of 12 amino acids. CDR3 sequence reads: CSGGQQNTEAFF. The CDR3 nucleotides read TGCAGCGGGGGACAGCAGAACACTGAAGCTTTCTTT.

The chain uses TRBV5-6 and TRBJ1-2, with no clear D. This CDR3 has 14 residues. CDR1 SGHDT and CDR2 YYEEEE come from the germline V gene. V was shortened by 4 bases and J by 2 bases, with 12 bases between the two germline ends. Here the CDR3 reads CASSPGTVNYGYTF. In nucleotides, the CDR3 is TGTGCCAGCAGCCCCGGTACAGTAAACTATGGCTACACCTTC.

The V gene is TRBV29-1, the J gene TRBJ1-2; a possible D gene is TRBD1 (5 bases). The CDR3 totals 11 residues. CDR1 is SQVTM, CDR2 ANQGSEA, per germline. V was cut by 3 bases and J by 8 bases, with 10 bases left in between. This CDR3 is CSVDGRGGYTF. CDR3 coding DNA: TGCAGCGTTGATGGAAGGGGCGGCTACACCTTC.

The chain couples TRBV6-1 to TRBJ2-7; D might be TRBD1 or TRBD2, each matching 5 bases. The V and J ends lost 2 bases and 2 bases respectively, with 13 bases between them. In germline, CDR1 is MNHNS, CDR2 SASEGT. This CDR3 is built from 15 residues. The CDR3 spells CASSEPTARAYEQYF. CDR3 coding DNA: TGTGCCAGCAGTGAACCGACAGCGAGGGCCTACGAGCAGTACTTC.

This chain connects TRBV19 to TRBJ2-7; 9 nucleotides agree with TRBD2. Germline values: CDR1 LNHDA, CDR2 SQIVND (reference sequence). Losses at the gene ends were 5 bases for V and 3 bases for J; bases not matched to a gene: 8. The CDR3 spans 15 residues. This CDR3 reads CASSSAGTSFYEQYF. The DNA for the CDR3 is TGTGCCAGTAGTTCGGCCGGGACTAGCTTCTACGAGCAGTACTTC.

This chain connects TRBV14 to TRBJ2-1; the D is unclear. Trimming stripped 4 bases from V and 5 bases from J, with 12 bases between. Germline V gene lookup returns CDR1 SGHDN and CDR2 FVKESK. The CDR3 is 14 residues long. The CDR3: CASSLKTRNNEQFF. The CDR3 DNA reads as TGTGCCAGCAGCCTCAAGACAAGAAACAATGAGCAGTTCTTC.

This sequence joins TRBV15 and TRBJ2-6; D tentatively fits TRBD1 or TRBD2 (5 bases each). The CDR3 is 15 amino acids. Looked up from germline, CDR1 is LNHNV and CDR2 is YYDKDF (reference sequence). Trimming took off 1 base at V and 4 bases at J, with 8 bases between the two ends. The DNA for the CDR3 is TGTGCCACCAGCAGAGCGGGACCAGGGGCCAACGTCCTGACTTTC. Translating gives CATSRAGPGANVLTF.

The chain is built from TRBV19 and TRBJ2-2, with D maybe TRBD2 (5 bases). Looked up from germline, CDR1 is LNHDA and CDR2 is SQIVND (reference sequence). V lost 3 bases, J lost 4 bases, and 12 bases lay in between. CDR3 length: 15 amino acids. CDR3 bases: TGTGCCAGTAGTATGGAGGTTCTAAGCACCGGGGAGCTGTTTTTT. It is translated as CASSMEVLSTGELFF.

This clonotype appeared a single time. The chain has TRBV6-5 and TRBJ2-1, with TRBD2 as a possible D gene (5 bases). Trimming stripped 6 bases from V and 2 bases from J, with 23 bases between. The CDR3 totals 18 residues. CDR1 and CDR2 from the germline V gene are MNHEY and SVGAGI. CDR3 region: CASRRPSAGDRAYNEQFF. For the CDR3, the DNA is TGTGCCAGCAGGCGCCCCTCGGCCGGGGATAGGGCCTACAATGAGCAGTTCTTC.